What follows describes a single TCR beta chain. The CDR3 is 15 residues long. With 4 bases clipped from V and 2 bases from J, the junction kept 3 bases outside the gene matches. Germline CDR1 reads SGHKS; CDR2 reads YYEKEE (reference sequence). This specimen comes from a study of neoadjuvant anti-PD-1 for oral cavity cancer. Study overall: Most patients had three to four biweekly doses of 3 mg/kg nivolumab before resection.

Assay used: immunoSEQ multiplex PCR; TCRdb lists only in-frame clones, some missing. The sample yields 30,000 to 35,000 clones, around 87% seen once. Patients had newly diagnosed, untreated stage II-IVA oral cavity squamous cell carcinoma. Patients had HPV-negative, locally advanced oral cavity squamous cell carcinoma. The specimen comprised PBMCs, sampled before nivolumab (anti-PD-1) treatment. The TCR comes from a person aged 40 to 85 with oral cavity squamous cell carcinoma. The genes are TRBV5-5 and TRBJ2-7; TRBD2 aligns across 13 bases. CDR3 residues: CASSRTSGGPYEQYF. In DNA, the CDR3 is TGTGCCAGCAGCCGGACTAGCGGGGGACCCTACGAGCAGTACTTC.